This passage covers 31 T cell receptor beta chains from one sample sequenced in a study of OX40 agonist ivuxolimab in advanced cancers. Sequencing used immunoSEQ multiplex PCR; TCRdb keeps in-frame clones, though not all of them. The sample has tens of thousands of clones; roughly 80% are singletons. The sequenced sample was CD4+ or CD8+ T cells sorted from blood, obtained in a trial of the OX40 agonist ivuxolimab. These receptors all stem from an adult with an advanced solid tumor such as melanoma, head and neck, liver or kidney cancer.

DNA of the CDR3: TGTGCCAGCAGCTTAGGGGCCCGGGGAGGAACTGAAGCTTTCTTT. Translating gives CASSLGARGGTEAFF. The chain has TRBV11-2 and TRBJ1-1; D gene uncertain. V shed 1 base and J shed 5 bases, with 14 bases lying between them. The CDR3 consists of 15 residues. Germline values: CDR1 SGHAT, CDR2 FQNNGV.

CDR3: CASSQDWVNTEAFF. The CDR3 DNA reads as TGTGCCAGCAGCCAAGATTGGGTGAACACTGAAGCTTTCTTT. The rearrangement links TRBV4-2 to TRBJ1-1; D remains ambiguous. CDR3 size: 14 residues. CDR1 and CDR2 (germline): LGHNA, YNFKEQ. Trimming removed 0 bases at V and 0 bases at J, with 5 bases between.

This chain uses TRBV9 with TRBJ1-2; D may be TRBD1 (6 bases). V lost 4 bases to trimming and J lost 6 bases, with 16 bases between them. Per germline, CDR1 SGDLS and CDR2 YYNGEE. The CDR3 loop spans 14 amino acids. CDR3 sequence reads: CASSQLPQGNGYTF. The CDR3 DNA follows: TGTGCCAGCAGCCAACTGCCTCAGGGGAATGGCTACACCTTC.

CDR3 in DNA: TGTGCCAGCAGCGGGACAGCTAGCAATCAGCCCCAGCATTTT. The encoded protein is CASSGTASNQPQHF. The chain joins TRBV6-6 to TRBJ1-5; 7 nucleotides agree with TRBD1. The CDR3 is made up of 14 amino acids. Germline CDR1 is MNHNY and CDR2 is SVGAGI (reference sequence). Germline trimming cut 6 bases from V and 0 bases from J; bases unmatched to any gene: 2.

This chain connects TRBV5-6 to TRBJ1-1, with 10 bases matching TRBD1. Trimming cost V 4 bases and J 4 bases; bases outside gene matches: 10. Germline CDR1 and CDR2: SGHDT and YYEEEE. The CDR3 runs 16 residues. The CDR3 is CASSEDRGRIGTEAFF. DNA of the CDR3: TGTGCCAGCAGCGAAGACAGGGGGCGAATCGGCACTGAAGCTTTCTTT.

The rearrangement uses TRBV14 and TRBJ1-4; D not resolved. Trimming shortened V by 3 bases and J by 0 bases, and 11 bases separated the two germline ends. CDR1 is SGHDN and CDR2 is FVKESK in the germline V gene. The CDR3 consists of 16 residues. The CDR3 loop is CASSQRRLATNEKLFF. Written as DNA, the CDR3 is TGTGCCAGCAGCCAGAGGAGGCTAGCAACTAATGAAAAACTGTTTTTT. The full variable domain, with the rest looked up from reference TRBV14 and TRBJ1-4, is EAGVTQFPSHSVIEKGQTVTLRCDPISGHDNLYWYRRVMGKEIKFLLHFVKESKQDESGMPNNRFLAERTGGTYSTLKVQPAELEDSGVYFCASSQRRLATNEKLFFGSGTQLSVL.

The chain recombines TRBV9 with TRBJ1-1; 7 bases are shared with TRBD1. J lost 4 bases, V lost 5 bases, and 11 bases had no gene match. The CDR3 length is 15 residues. Germline CDR1 SGDLS, CDR2 YYNGEE. This CDR3 reads CASSDQGEGVTEAFF. The CDR3 region has the DNA TGTGCCAGCAGTGATCAGGGGGAAGGTGTCACTGAAGCTTTCTTT.

The rearrangement links TRBV5-1 to TRBJ1-2, with TRBD1 as a possible D gene (5 bases). Trimming pared 4 bases from V and 4 bases from J, leaving 14 bases between. This CDR3 has 14 residues. The germline gives CDR1 SGHRS, CDR2 YFSETQ. Written as DNA, the CDR3 is TGCGCCAGCAGCCTGACAGTCGACTCCTATGGCTACACCTTC. Translating gives CASSLTVDSYGYTF. Full variable domain (rest looked up from reference TRBV5-1 and TRBJ1-2): KAGVTQTPRYLIKTRGQQVTLSCSPISGHRSVSWYQQTPGQGLQFLFEYFSETQRNKGNFPGRFSGRQFSNSRSEMNVSTLELGDSALYLCASSLTVDSYGYTFGSGTRLTVV.

The V and J genes are TRBV6-5 and TRBJ2-1; TRBD1 aligns across 9 bases. The J segment lost 13 bases and the V segment lost 5 bases, leaving 9 bases of the junction unmatched. This CDR3 is built from 13 residues. The germline CDR1 and CDR2 sequences are MNHEY and SVGAGI. CDR3 in amino acids: CASSLNRGRVQFF. CDR3 sequence (DNA): TGTGCCAGCAGTCTAAACAGGGGGCGCGTTCAGTTCTTC.

The chain has TRBV4-1 and TRBJ2-5; no reliable D call. The CDR3 consists of 16 residues. The germline V gene has CDR1 MGHRA and CDR2 YSYEKL. Deletions cut 1 base from V and 0 bases from J, with 12 bases between. The CDR3 DNA follows: TGCGCCAGCAGCCAAGGACGGGCGGTCTACCAAGAGACCCAGTACTTC. This encodes CASSQGRAVYQETQYF.

The rearrangement uses TRBV28 and TRBJ2-7; no clear D gene. CDR1 and CDR2 (germline): MDHEN, SYDVKM. The length of the CDR3 is 15 residues. V was cut by 7 bases and J by 2 bases, with 18 bases left in between. The CDR3: CASTPPTGRAYEQYF. CDR3 DNA: TGTGCCAGCACCCCTCCTACCGGACGCGCCTACGAGCAGTACTTC.

This clone was detected once. The gene calls are TRBV11-2 and TRBJ2-2, with 7 bases that match TRBD1. The CDR3 length is 16 residues. The germline V gene encodes CDR1 SGHAT and CDR2 FQNNGV. V lost 5 bases and J lost 0; bases outside the gene matches: 6. This CDR3 reads CASSPNRGANTGELFF. The CDR3 nucleotides read TGTGCCAGCAGCCCAAACAGGGGAGCGAACACCGGGGAGCTGTTTTTT.

The chain has TRBV5-5 and TRBJ1-2, with TRBD1 matching 7 bases. This CDR3 spans 14 amino acids. Trimming at V came to 3 bases and at J to 1 base, leaving 3 bases not matched to a gene. Germline assignment: CDR1 SGHKS and CDR2 YYEKEE (reference sequence). CDR3 in amino acids: CASSSRQGNYGYTF. DNA of the CDR3: TGTGCCAGCAGCTCGAGACAGGGTAACTATGGCTACACCTTC.

The V call is TRBV11-2, the J call TRBJ2-2; D remains unclear. Germline loops: CDR1 SGHAT, CDR2 FQNNGV. V gave up 7 bases and J gave up 5 bases, with 11 bases separating them. The CDR3 spans 13 residues. This CDR3 reads CASKLMGTGELFF. The CDR3 region has the DNA TGTGCCAGCAAGCTTATGGGGACCGGGGAGCTGTTTTTT.

V gene TRBV2 combines with J gene TRBJ2-7, with D unclear. CDR1 is SNHLY and CDR2 is FYNNEI in the germline V gene. The CDR3 extends over 12 amino acids. Trimming cost V 4 bases and J 4 bases, with 8 bases left between them. CDR3 loop: CASSAEEYEQYF. The CDR3 nucleotides are TGTGCCAGCAGTGCCGAGGAATACGAGCAGTACTTC.

The rearrangement links TRBV29-1 to TRBJ1-1, with D unresolved. Germline V gives CDR1 SQVTM, CDR2 ANQGSEA. The CDR3 extends over 10 amino acids. Trimming cost V 6 bases and J 8 bases, with 10 bases left between them. The CDR3: CSVGFAEAFF. The CDR3 region has the DNA TGCAGCGTGGGGTTTGCCGAAGCTTTCTTT.

The V gene is TRBV10-1, the J gene TRBJ1-1; TRBD1 matches at 8 bases. Trimming took 3 bases from V and 2 from J; bases not matched to a gene: 5. From germline, CDR1 is WNHNN and CDR2 SYGVQD (reference sequence). CDR3 length: 15 amino acids. The CDR3: CASSDQGARNTEAFF. In DNA, the CDR3 is TGCGCCAGCAGTGATCAGGGGGCGCGAAACACTGAAGCTTTCTTT.

This clone was found a few times. This sequence joins TRBV5-6 and TRBJ1-1; 10 nucleotides agree with TRBD1. CDR3 size: 17 residues. With 3 bases clipped from V and 0 bases from J, the junction kept 8 bases outside the gene matches. From germline, CDR1 is SGHDT and CDR2 YYEEEE. The CDR3 DNA reads TGTGCCAGCAGCTATGGGACAGGGGATATGATGAACACTGAAGCTTTCTTT. Its protein product is CASSYGTGDMMNTEAFF.

This chain uses TRBV11-3 with TRBJ2-2; TRBD1 matches 9 bases. Germline V CDR1 and CDR2: SGHNT, YENEEA. CDR3 size: 15 residues. The trim removed 8 bases at V and 7 bases at J, leaving 11 bases unmatched. CDR3 residues: CASGGDREAGGELFF. For the CDR3, the DNA is TGTGCCAGCGGGGGGGACAGGGAGGCTGGCGGGGAGCTGTTTTTT.

The chain has TRBV28 and TRBJ2-7; 9 bases are shared with TRBD2. Trimming took 2 bases from V and 4 from J; bases not matched to a gene: 0. The germline V gene encodes CDR1 MDHEN and CDR2 SYDVKM. The length of the CDR3 is 13 residues. CDR3 in DNA: TGTGCCAGCAGTTTAGCGGGGGGGTACGAGCAGTACGTC. Its protein product is CASSLAGGYEQYV.

This chain connects TRBV5-1 to TRBJ1-1; 8 nucleotides line up with TRBD1. The CDR3 loop spans 13 amino acids. Germline V gene data show CDR1 as SGHRS and CDR2 as YFSETQ. V lost 3 bases, J lost 3 bases, and 1 base stayed unmatched. The CDR3, as DNA: TGCGCCAGCAGCTGGGACAGGCACACTGAAGCTTTCTTT. Residues: CASSWDRHTEAFF.

CDR3 in amino acids: CASSPRTSSETQYF. The CDR3 coding sequence is TGTGCCAGCAGCCCCCGGACTAGCAGTGAGACCCAGTACTTC. The chain recombines TRBV11-3 with TRBJ2-5; 8 bases agree with TRBD2. Germline V gene sequence: CDR1 SGHNT, CDR2 YENEEA. With 5 bases clipped from V and 5 bases from J, the junction kept 7 bases outside the gene matches. The CDR3 runs 14 residues.

This chain uses TRBV28 with TRBJ2-1, with TRBD2 identical over 14 bases. The V gene's germline CDR1 is MDHEN and CDR2 SYDVKM. V shed 6 bases and J 8 bases; nucleotides not matched to a gene: 21. CDR3 length equals 20 residues. CDR3 sequence reads: CASRSRTSGGQHGVSYEQFF. The CDR3 DNA reads as TGTGCCAGCAGGTCCAGGACTAGCGGGGGGCAACATGGGGTTTCTTATGAGCAGTTCTTC.

The sample holds a few counts of this clone. The chain joins TRBV28 to TRBJ2-6; 7 bases are shared with TRBD1. CDR3 length: 18 residues. CDR1 is MDHEN, CDR2 SYDVKM, per germline. J lost 2 bases, V lost 6 bases, and 13 bases had no gene match. CDR3 sequence reads: CASRHQTGKEAGANVLTF. The CDR3 coding sequence is TGTGCCAGCAGACATCAGACAGGGAAGGAGGCTGGGGCCAACGTCCTGACTTTC.

The chain uses TRBV5-6 and TRBJ2-1; either TRBD1 or TRBD2 may supply D (5 bases each). V shed 2 bases and J shed 5 bases, with 14 bases lying between them. Germline V lookup: CDR1 SGHDT, CDR2 YYEEEE. The CDR3 runs to 15 residues. CDR3 coding DNA: TGTGCCAGCAGCTTACAGTCTCGGGGCAACAATGAGCAGTTCTTC. This encodes CASSLQSRGNNEQFF.

The chain uses TRBV19 and TRBJ2-3; D possibly uses TRBD1 or TRBD2 (5 bases each). This CDR3 region has 14 residues. Trimming removed 7 bases from V and 4 bases from J, with 15 bases in between. CDR1 is LNHDA, CDR2 SQIVND, per germline (reference sequence). The CDR3: CASTSRGAADTQYF. DNA of the CDR3: TGTGCCAGTACCTCTCGAGGGGCGGCAGATACGCAGTATTTT.

The chain uses TRBV4-1 and TRBJ2-7; no definite D call. V was shortened by 5 bases and J by 1 base, with 15 bases between the two germline ends. In germline, CDR1 is MGHRA, CDR2 YSYEKL. The CDR3 consists of 15 residues. The CDR3 DNA follows: TGCGCCAGCAGCTACGACATAATGAGATCCTACGAGCAGTACGTC. It translates to CASSYDIMRSYEQYV.

This clone was picked up a small number of times. The chain uses TRBV6-5 and TRBJ1-1, with D hard to call. The V and J ends lost 4 bases and 1 base respectively, with 10 bases between them. Germline lookup yields CDR1 MNHEY and CDR2 SVGAGI. The CDR3 runs 14 residues. In DNA form, the CDR3 reads TGTGCCAGCAGTTCCCGGTGGGAGAACACTGAAGCTTTCTTT. The encoded protein is CASSSRWENTEAFF.

J is TRBJ2-2 and V is TRBV7-9; D gene ambiguous. This CDR3 region has 15 residues. Germline V gives CDR1 SEHNR, CDR2 FQNEAQ (reference sequence). Between the trimmed V and J ends, which lost 5 bases and 4 bases, there was a span of 14 bases. The CDR3 spells CASSPRLEPTGELFF. The DNA of the CDR3 is TGTGCCAGCAGCCCCCGACTTGAACCCACCGGGGAGCTGTTTTTT.

The rearrangement links TRBV7-8 to TRBJ1-1; 12 positions agree with TRBD1. The germline gives CDR1 SGHVS, CDR2 FQNEAQ. V dropped 3 bases and J dropped 6; count of bases not matched to a gene: 8. The CDR3 runs 16 residues. CDR3 sequence: CASSLRDRGRGAEAFF. The DNA for the CDR3 is TGTGCCAGCAGCTTGCGGGACAGGGGGCGGGGGGCTGAAGCTTTCTTT.

The chain combines TRBV5-4 with TRBJ1-1; D perhaps matches TRBD1 (5 bases). CDR3 length equals 13 residues. V gave up 2 bases and J gave up 3 bases, with 8 bases separating them. Germline V gene sequence: CDR1 SGHNT, CDR2 YYREEE (reference sequence). CDR3 coding DNA: TGTGCCAGCAGCTTTACAGGATACACTGAAGCTTTCTTT. Translated: CASSFTGYTEAFF.